Following are 9 T cell receptor beta chains from one sample sequenced in a study of blood T cell repertoires in COVID-19. Profiled with immunoSEQ multiplex PCR; TCRdb holds only in-frame clones, not every one. The sample lists fewer than 80,000 clones; approximately 86% were seen once. The sequencing sample was made of peripheral blood. These TCRs come from a man in his sixties or seventies with acute or convalescent COVID-19.

The chain uses TRBV27 and TRBJ2-5; possibly TRBD2 for D (7 bases). CDR3 length equals 13 residues. V lost 8 bases to trimming and J lost 0 bases, with 10 bases between them. Germline V gene sequence: CDR1 MNHEY, CDR2 SMNVEV (reference sequence). The CDR3 spells CASGGAYQETQYF. CDR3 coding DNA: TGTGCCAGCGGGGGGGCGTACCAAGAGACCCAGTACTTC.

This chain links TRBV19 with TRBJ2-7, with D unclear. V shed 3 bases and J shed 3 bases, with 9 bases lying between them. The CDR3 extends over 13 amino acids. In germline, CDR1 is LNHDA, CDR2 SQIVND (reference sequence). CDR3 protein: CASSMSLNYEQYF. In DNA, the CDR3 is TGTGCCAGTAGTATGAGTTTAAACTACGAGCAGTACTTC. Supplemented by reference TRBV19 and TRBJ2-7, the full variable domain reads DGGITQSPKYLFRKEGQNVTLSCEQNLNHDAMYWYRQDPGQGLRLIYYSQIVNDFQKGDIAEGYSVSREKKESFPLTVTSAQKNPTAFYLCASSMSLNYEQYFGPGTRLTVT.

The rearrangement links TRBV5-4 to TRBJ1-2, with D possibly matching TRBD1 (6 bases). Trimming shortened V by 2 bases and J by 3 bases, and 14 bases separated the two germline ends. Germline V gene data show CDR1 as SGHNT and CDR2 as YYREEE (reference sequence). CDR3 length equals 15 residues. CDR3: CASSLTGIEYYGYTF. The CDR3 bases are TGTGCCAGCAGCTTAACAGGGATTGAGTACTATGGCTACACCTTC.

As DNA, the CDR3 is TGTGCCAGCAGCTTTAGGGAGGCCTCCTACGAGCAGTACTTC. Translating it yields CASSFREASYEQYF. V usage is TRBV7-2 and J usage is TRBJ2-7, with D maybe TRBD2 (6 bases). The V gene's germline CDR1 is SGHTA and CDR2 FQGNSA. Trimming took off 3 bases at V and 0 bases at J, with 9 bases between the two ends. This CDR3 comprises 14 residues. Combining the CDR3 with reference TRBV7-2 and TRBJ2-7 gives the whole variable domain GAGVSQSPSNKVTEKGKDVELRCDPISGHTALYWYRQSLGQGLEFLIYFQGNSAPDKSGLPSDRFSAERTGGSVSTLTIQRTQQEDSAVYLCASSFREASYEQYFGPGTRLTVT.

The V and J genes are TRBV21-1 and TRBJ2-1; the table assigns TRBD2, which was not confirmed against the DNA. TRBV21-1 constitutes a pseudogene. The CDR3 has 15 amino acids. CDR3 region: CASSKAGGSYNEQFF. The CDR3 coding sequence is TGTGCCAGCAGCAAAGCCGGAGGCTCCTACAATGAGCAGTTCTTC.

The chain recombines TRBV12-3 or TRBV12-4 with TRBJ2-4, with D hard to call. There are 11 residues in the CDR3. V was shortened by 2 bases and J by 8 bases, with 4 bases between the two germline ends. The CDR3 DNA reads TGTGCCAGCAGTTTACGGGACATTCAGTACTTC. It yields the protein CASSLRDIQYF.

V gene TRBV6-2 or TRBV6-3 combines with J gene TRBJ1-6, with 7 bases aligning to TRBD1. The CDR3 has 16 residues. Unmatched junction bases numbered 13, after V lost 7 bases and J lost 7 bases. Germline V gene sequence: CDR1 MNHEY, CDR2 SVGEGT. The CDR3 spells CASNPQWGQQNSPLHF. The DNA of the CDR3 is TGTGCCAGCAACCCCCAGTGGGGACAGCAAAATTCACCCCTCCACTTT.

CDR3 region: CASSPYQGSANTGELFF. The DNA for the CDR3 is TGTGCCAGCTCACCTTATCAGGGTTCGGCGAACACCGGGGAGCTGTTTTTT. The chain has TRBV18 and TRBJ2-2, with D perhaps matching TRBD1 (5 bases). V was cut by 3 bases and J by 0 bases, with 14 bases left in between. Germline V gene data show CDR1 as KGHSH and CDR2 as LQKENI. There are 17 residues in the CDR3.

The V call is TRBV4-2, the J call TRBJ1-3; the D gene is possibly TRBD1 (6 bases). V was shortened by 0 bases and J by 0 bases, with 6 bases between the two germline ends. The length of the CDR3 is 15 residues. The germline V gene encodes CDR1 LGHNA and CDR2 YNFKEQ. CDR3 in amino acids: CASSQEQGSGNTIYF. As DNA, the CDR3 is TGTGCCAGCAGCCAAGAACAGGGCTCTGGAAACACCATATATTTT.